The 28 T cell receptor beta chains below all came from one sample that was sequenced in a study of CD8 T cells in ankylosing spondylitis (dated by TCRdb to 2016 to 2017). Library method: 5' RACE. The reads were generated on an Illumina HiSeq 2500. The public reads were quality trimmed at Q25 with fastp and then assembled into clones with MiXCR by TCRdb, keeping productive beta chains. CDR3 protein sequences are deduplicated, and each keeps its most common genes and DNA. The sample table records fewer than 200,000 distinct CDR3 sequences; about 18% of these occur just once. The ten biggest clones cover 3.5% to 5% of the sample. Sequencing used blood, either unsorted or a sorted T cell fraction (not recorded which). Receptors were obtained from a male donor aged 5-30 years with ankylosing spondylitis or in good health (not recorded which). Donor details come from another sample of the same person, matched by shared clones.

This clonotype was recorded at least ten times. The rearrangement uses TRBV5-6 and TRBJ2-1; D not resolved. Germline CDR1 reads SGHDT; CDR2 reads YYEEEE. V was shortened by 0 bases and J by 8 bases, with 6 bases between the two germline ends. The CDR3 is made up of 12 amino acids. The CDR3 region has the DNA TGTGCCAGCAGCTTGGTTCCCCATGAGCAGTTCTTC. Translated, it gives CASSLVPHEQFF.

This clonotype was seen ten or more times. CDR3 sequence reads: CSGSAGLNPNYGYTF. The CDR3 coding sequence is TGCAGTGGGTCAGCGGGACTCAACCCTAACTATGGCTACACCTTC. The chain is built from TRBV20-1 and TRBJ1-2; D is possibly TRBD1 (5 bases). Germline V gene lookup returns CDR1 DFQATT and CDR2 SNEGSKA (reference sequence). V shed 7 bases and J shed 0 bases, with 18 bases lying between them. This CDR3 is built from 15 residues.

The genes are TRBV7-2 and TRBJ2-7; possible D gene TRBD1, 6 bases. Trimming left V 3 bases short and J 0 bases short, with 9 bases between. Germline CDR1 SGHTA, CDR2 FQGNSA. CDR3 length: 14 residues. In nucleotides, the CDR3 is TGTGCCAGCAGCTTCGACAGGTTCTCCTACGAGCAGTACTTC. Protein: CASSFDRFSYEQYF.

This clonotype was seen many times. The chain recombines TRBV20-1 with TRBJ2-6, with 9 bases identical to TRBD2. V shed 5 bases and J 0 bases; nucleotides not matched to a gene: 5. In germline, CDR1 is DFQATT, CDR2 SNEGSKA (reference sequence). The CDR3 runs 16 residues. CDR3 nucleotide sequence: TGCAGTGCTGGAGCGGGAGGATTCTCTGGGGCCAACGTCCTGACTTTC. Translating it yields CSAGAGGFSGANVLTF.

This clonotype appeared many times. V is TRBV28 and J is TRBJ2-7; a weak D match, TRBD1 (5 bases). The germline V gene encodes CDR1 MDHEN and CDR2 SYDVKM. Deletions cut 3 bases from V and 5 bases from J, with 17 bases between. The CDR3 is 15 amino acids. CDR3 in DNA: TGTGCCAGCAGTTTTTTTAGTTGGCAGGGCCACGAGCAGTACTTC. This encodes CASSFFSWQGHEQYF.

CDR3 in amino acids: CASSLYRGLSEQYF. CDR3 in DNA: TGTGCCAGCAGTTTATACAGGGGGCTCTCCGAGCAGTACTTC. V usage is TRBV27 and J usage is TRBJ2-7; 9 positions agree with TRBD1. Unmatched junction bases numbered 4, after V lost 1 base and J lost 6 bases. CDR3 length equals 14 residues. The germline V gene has CDR1 MNHEY and CDR2 SMNVEV (reference sequence).

In its sample, this clonotype was seen many times. The rearrangement joins TRBV7-8 to TRBJ2-2, with a weak D call TRBD2 (5 bases). This CDR3 comprises 15 residues. Germline V gene sequence: CDR1 SGHVS, CDR2 FQNEAQ. V was pared by 6 bases and J by 5 bases, with 16 bases between. In DNA, the CDR3 is TGTGCCAGCAGACGTACGAGGACTCAGACCGGGGAGCTGTTTTTT. Translated: CASRRTRTQTGELFF.

The J gene is TRBJ2-7, the V gene TRBV11-2; possible D gene TRBD1, 6 bases. This CDR3 spans 14 amino acids. V was trimmed by 1 base and J by 3 bases, leaving 10 bases between them. CDR1 is SGHAT and CDR2 is FQNNGV in the germline V gene. CDR3 amino acids: CASSLGGGNYEQYV. The CDR3 DNA sequence: TGTGCCAGCAGCTTAGGAGGGGGTAACTACGAGCAGTACGTC.

Many counts were recorded for this clonotype. V is TRBV3-1 and J is TRBJ2-1; tentative D call: TRBD1 (5 bases). The CDR3 runs to 16 residues. The germline gives CDR1 LGHDT, CDR2 YNNKEL (reference sequence). V was shortened by 0 bases and J by 3 bases, with 12 bases between the two germline ends. This CDR3 is CASSQDPGPFYNEQFF. CDR3 in DNA: TGTGCCAGCAGCCAAGATCCAGGGCCCTTCTACAATGAGCAGTTCTTC.

This clonotype was counted once. CDR3 coding DNA: TGTGCCAGCAGTTCCCAGGGACTAGCCAATGAGCAGTTCTTC. As protein: CASSSQGLANEQFF. The chain has TRBV12-3 or TRBV12-4 and TRBJ2-1, with 9 positions matching TRBD2. The junction had 4 bases not matched to a gene; V was cut back by 4 bases and J by 6 bases. This CDR3 has 14 residues.

This clonotype was detected only a few times. The chain couples TRBV28 to TRBJ2-7; no firm D call. V lost 2 bases, J lost 4 bases, and 6 bases lay in between. This CDR3 is 12 amino acids long. Germline values: CDR1 MDHEN, CDR2 SYDVKM. CDR3 in amino acids: CASSLPQYEQYF. CDR3 in DNA: TGTGCCAGCAGTTTACCGCAGTACGAGCAGTACTTC.

The table lists this clonotype with many counts. V is TRBV29-1 and J is TRBJ2-4; tentative D call: TRBD1 (6 bases). Per germline, CDR1 SQVTM and CDR2 ANQGSEA. V was shortened by 4 bases and J by 7 bases, with 17 bases between the two germline ends. The CDR3 totals 14 residues. The CDR3 sequence: CSVVGRAGVNIQYF. In nucleotides, the CDR3 is TGCAGCGTTGTGGGTCGCGCAGGGGTGAACATTCAGTACTTC. The full variable domain, rest sourced from reference TRBV29-1 and TRBJ2-4, is SAVISQKPSRDICQRGTSLTIQCQVDSQVTMMFWYRQQPGQSLTLIATANQGSEATYESGFVIDKFPISRPNLTFSTLTVSNMSPEDSSIYLCSVVGRAGVNIQYFGAGTRLSVL.

This clonotype was counted many times. The CDR3: CASRLGLALETQYF. The CDR3 region has the DNA TGTGCCAGCAGACTCGGACTAGCGTTAGAGACCCAGTACTTC. The chain links TRBV6-5 to TRBJ2-5; 9 positions match TRBD2. Trimming cost V 6 bases and J 4 bases; bases outside gene matches: 6. The germline CDR1 and CDR2 sequences are MNHEY and SVGAGI. This CDR3 has 14 residues.

This clonotype was detected many times. The gene calls are TRBV4-2 and TRBJ1-4; D remains unclear. The CDR3 covers 12 residues. Germline V gene lookup returns CDR1 LGHNA and CDR2 YNFKEQ. V gave up 1 base and J gave up 11 bases, with 8 bases separating them. For the CDR3, the DNA is TGTGCCAGCAGCCAAGTGTCCAAGAAACTGTTTTTT. Translating it yields CASSQVSKKLFF.

This clonotype has at least ten counts. V usage is TRBV20-1 and J usage is TRBJ1-5; TRBD1 is a possible D gene (5 bases). Germline V gives CDR1 DFQATT, CDR2 SNEGSKA (reference sequence). The length of the CDR3 is 14 residues. V lost 0 bases, J lost 3 bases, and 9 bases lay in between. The CDR3 region has the DNA TGCAGTGCTAGAGATGGAGGGACCAATCAGCCCCAGCATTTT. Translation gives CSARDGGTNQPQHF.

This chain joins TRBV7-9 and TRBJ2-1; TRBD2 aligns across 11 bases. V lost 5 bases to trimming and J lost 9 bases; unmatched junction nucleotides: 9. The CDR3 is 15 amino acids. Germline loops: CDR1 SEHNR, CDR2 FQNEAQ (reference sequence). CDR3 nucleotide sequence: TGTGCCAGCAGCCCGACTAGCGGGAACGCTCGTGAGCAGTTCTTC. Protein sequence: CASSPTSGNAREQFF. Full variable domain (outside the CDR3, taken from reference TRBV7-9 and TRBJ2-1): DTGVSQNPRHKITKRGQNVTFRCDPISEHNRLYWYRQTLGQGPEFLTYFQNEAQLEKSRLLSDRFSAERPKGSFSTLEIQRTEQGDSAMYLCASSPTSGNAREQFFGPGTRLTVL.

This clonotype was counted at least ten times. The chain has TRBV15 and TRBJ2-5; D remains ambiguous. There are 15 residues in the CDR3. Trimming left V 0 bases short and J 1 base short, with 9 bases between. Germline V gene data show CDR1 as LNHNV and CDR2 as YYDKDF (reference sequence). The CDR3 DNA reads as TGTGCCACCAGCAGAGAACGGGCACTCCAAGAGACCCAGTACTTC. Protein: CATSRERALQETQYF.

At least ten counts were recorded for this clonotype. This chain connects TRBV10-3 to TRBJ1-5; D is unclear. Trimming took off 4 bases at V and 5 bases at J, with 9 bases between the two ends. The CDR3 is made up of 13 amino acids. Germline CDR1 ENHRY, CDR2 SYGVKD. The CDR3: CAISGAGDQPQHF. The CDR3 coding sequence is TGTGCCATCAGTGGGGCCGGGGATCAGCCCCAGCATTTT.

This chain joins TRBV7-9 and TRBJ2-5; D might be TRBD1 (5 bases). The V gene lost 1 base and the J gene lost 0 bases, with 9 bases spanning the gap. CDR1 is SEHNR and CDR2 is FQNEAQ in the germline V gene (reference sequence). The CDR3 is 15 residues long. Here the CDR3 reads CASSLGGAYQETQYF. CDR3 sequence (DNA): TGTGCCAGCAGCTTAGGGGGCGCGTACCAAGAGACCCAGTACTTC.

This clonotype was seen many times. V is TRBV30 and J is TRBJ2-1; D uncertain. The CDR3 is 10 amino acids. Trimming removed 6 bases at V and 5 bases at J, with 5 bases between. Germline V gives CDR1 GTSNPN, CDR2 SVGIG (reference sequence). The DNA for the CDR3 is TGTGCCTGTGACCACAATGAGCAGTTCTTC. Amino acid sequence: CACDHNEQFF.

This clonotype occurred many times. The chain employs TRBV19 and TRBJ2-1, with D possibly TRBD2 on 6 matching bases. There are 15 residues in the CDR3. Trimming stripped 4 bases from V and 7 bases from J, with 17 bases between. CDR1 is LNHDA, CDR2 SQIVND, per germline (reference sequence). In nucleotides, the CDR3 is TGTGCCAGTAGTAGGACTGGGGGTGGGAGGAATGAGCAGTTCTTC. Translated, it gives CASSRTGGGRNEQFF.

This clonotype has a count of ten or more. The chain links TRBV25-1 to TRBJ2-5; D is unresolved. Germline V lookup: CDR1 MGHDK, CDR2 SYGVNS. The CDR3 length is 12 residues. V shed 2 bases and J shed 10 bases, with 11 bases lying between them. The CDR3 DNA reads TGTGCCAGCAGTGAAACCTCCCGGGTCCAGTACTTC. It is translated as CASSETSRVQYF.

V gene TRBV5-1 combines with J gene TRBJ2-1; 11 positions match TRBD2. CDR3 length: 16 residues. V shed 4 bases, J shed 7 bases, and the junction held 10 bases outside the gene matches. Germline loops: CDR1 SGHRS, CDR2 YFSETQ. The CDR3 nucleotides read TGCGCCAGCAGCCTCTCGACTAGCGGGACAGGTAATGAGCAGTTCTTC. It encodes CASSLSTSGTGNEQFF. Combining the CDR3 with reference TRBV5-1 and TRBJ2-1 gives the whole variable domain KAGVTQTPRYLIKTRGQQVTLSCSPISGHRSVSWYQQTPGQGLQFLFEYFSETQRNKGNFPGRFSGRQFSNSRSEMNVSTLELGDSALYLCASSLSTSGTGNEQFFGPGTRLTVL.

V is TRBV3-1 and J is TRBJ1-2; D uncertain. The V gene lost 0 bases and the J gene lost 7 bases, with 6 bases spanning the gap. The CDR3 is 12 amino acids. CDR1 and CDR2 (germline): LGHDT, YNNKEL (reference sequence). CDR3 in amino acids: CASSQDFGGYTF. As DNA, the CDR3 is TGTGCCAGCAGCCAAGATTTTGGTGGCTACACCTTC.

This clonotype was counted ten times or more. The chain combines TRBV7-2 with TRBJ1-3; D is undetermined. V lost 5 bases to trimming and J lost 2 bases, with 7 bases between them. The CDR3 totals 13 residues. Germline V gene sequence: CDR1 SGHTA, CDR2 FQGNSA. The CDR3 DNA reads TGTGCCAGCAGCCCCGGTGCTGGAAACACCATATATTTT. Protein sequence: CASSPGAGNTIYF.

This clonotype was picked up many times. The gene calls are TRBV27 and TRBJ2-1, with 8 positions matching TRBD2. CDR3 length: 18 amino acids. CDR1 MNHEY and CDR2 SMNVEV come from the germline V gene (reference sequence). V gave up 1 base and J gave up 8 bases; unmatched junction bases: 16. As DNA, the CDR3 is TGTGCCAGCAGTTTATTAAGCGGTTCAAGCGGGAGTTTCGATGAGCAGTTCTTC. This translates into CASSLLSGSSGSFDEQFF.

This clonotype was seen at least ten times. The J gene is TRBJ2-1, the V gene TRBV5-1, with D tentatively TRBD1 or TRBD2 (5 bases each). Trimming stripped 4 bases from V and 6 bases from J, with 14 bases between. CDR3 size: 14 residues. Looked up from germline, CDR1 is SGHRS and CDR2 is YFSETQ. The CDR3 is CASSTTQGRNEQFF. The CDR3 DNA reads TGCGCCAGCAGCACCACTCAGGGACGCAATGAGCAGTTCTTC. Supplemented by reference TRBV5-1 and TRBJ2-1, the full variable domain reads KAGVTQTPRYLIKTRGQQVTLSCSPISGHRSVSWYQQTPGQGLQFLFEYFSETQRNKGNFPGRFSGRQFSNSRSEMNVSTLELGDSALYLCASSTTQGRNEQFFGPGTRLTVL.

Ten or more counts support this clonotype. The chain links TRBV20-1 to TRBJ1-1, with a possible D match to TRBD1 (6 bases). The CDR3 sequence is 13 residues long. The germline V gene encodes CDR1 DFQATT and CDR2 SNEGSKA (reference sequence). Trimming stripped 7 bases from V and 0 bases from J, with 12 bases between. The CDR3 nucleotides read TGCAGTGATGGGGGGCGAATGAACACTGAAGCTTTCTTT. Translated, it gives CSDGGRMNTEAFF.